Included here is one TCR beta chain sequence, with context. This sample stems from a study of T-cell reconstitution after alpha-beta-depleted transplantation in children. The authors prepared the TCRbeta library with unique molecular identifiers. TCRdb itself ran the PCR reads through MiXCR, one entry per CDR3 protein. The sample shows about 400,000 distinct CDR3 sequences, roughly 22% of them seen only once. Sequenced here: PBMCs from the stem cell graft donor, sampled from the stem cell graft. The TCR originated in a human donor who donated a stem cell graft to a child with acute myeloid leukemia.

The CDR3 spells CSVQGRQGSTEAFF. DNA for the CDR3: TGCAGCGTGCAAGGGCGACAGGGGTCCACTGAAGCTTTCTTT. The chain combines TRBV29-1 with TRBJ1-1; TRBD1 matches 8 bases. J lost 4 bases, V lost 6 bases, and 10 bases had no gene match. Germline V CDR1 and CDR2: SQVTM, ANQGSEA. The CDR3 is 14 amino acids.